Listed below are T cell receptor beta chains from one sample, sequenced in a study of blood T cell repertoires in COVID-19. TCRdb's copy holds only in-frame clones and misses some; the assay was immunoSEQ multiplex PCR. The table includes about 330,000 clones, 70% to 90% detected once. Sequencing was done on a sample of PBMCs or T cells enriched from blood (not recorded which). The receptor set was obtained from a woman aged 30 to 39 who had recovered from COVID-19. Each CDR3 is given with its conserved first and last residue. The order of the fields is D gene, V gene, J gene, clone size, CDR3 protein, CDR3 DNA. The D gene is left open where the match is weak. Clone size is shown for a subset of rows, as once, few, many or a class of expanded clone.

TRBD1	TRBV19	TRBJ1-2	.	CASRRSPGQGFYGYTF	TGTGCCAGTAGGAGATCGCCGGGACAGGGTTTCTATGGCTACACCTTC
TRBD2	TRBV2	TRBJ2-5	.	CASTVTSGQETQYF	TGTGCCAGCACGGTGACTAGCGGTCAAGAGACCCAGTACTTC
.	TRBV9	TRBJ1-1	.	CASSAGSLNTEAFF	TGTGCCAGCAGCGCCGGGAGTTTGAACACTGAAGCTTTCTTT
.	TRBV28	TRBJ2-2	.	CASSPTDKNTGELFF	TGTGCCAGCAGCCCAACCGACAAGAACACCGGGGAGCTGTTTTTT
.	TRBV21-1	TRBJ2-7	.	CASSKALGDYEQYF	TGTGCCAGCAGCAAAGCGCTGGGAGACTACGAGCAGTACTTC
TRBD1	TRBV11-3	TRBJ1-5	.	CASSTKTGVQPQHF	TGTGCCAGCAGCACAAAGACAGGGGTTCAGCCCCAGCATTTT
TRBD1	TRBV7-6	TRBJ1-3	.	CASSGTGGFRNTIYF	TGTGCCAGCAGCGGAACAGGGGGGTTTCGAAACACCATATATTTT
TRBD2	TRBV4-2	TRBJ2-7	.	CASSQDVAGGFYEQYF	TGTGCCAGCAGCCAAGATGTAGCGGGGGGGTTCTACGAGCAGTACTTC
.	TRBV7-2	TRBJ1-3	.	CASSPAQGGNTIYF	TGTGCCAGCAGCCCGGCCCAGGGTGGAAACACCATATATTTT
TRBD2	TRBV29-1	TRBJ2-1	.	CSVDRGSGGARNEQFF	TGCAGCGTTGATAGGGGTAGCGGGGGGGCCCGGAATGAGCAGTTCTTC
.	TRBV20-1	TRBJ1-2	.	CSARGSYGYTF	TGCAGTGCTAGGGGGAGCTATGGCTACACCTTC
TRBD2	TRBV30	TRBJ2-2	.	CAWSVPPRGVGELFF	TGTGCCTGGAGTGTACCCCCGCGGGGGGTCGGGGAGCTGTTTTTT
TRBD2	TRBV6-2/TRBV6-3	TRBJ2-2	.	CASSYPSLSGGSNTGELFF	TGTGCCAGCAGTTACCCATCCCTTAGCGGGGGGTCGAACACCGGGGAGCTGTTTTTT
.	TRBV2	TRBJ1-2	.	CASSRQGHGYTF	TGTGCCAGCAGTAGGCAGGGCCATGGCTACACCTTC
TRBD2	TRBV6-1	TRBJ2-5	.	CASSEPGLAGGHTYF	TGTGCCAGCAGTGAACCGGGACTAGCGGGGGGCCATACCTACTTC
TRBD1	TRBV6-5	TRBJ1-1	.	CASWRGPEAFF	TGTGCCTCCTGGAGGGGGCCTGAAGCTTTCTTT
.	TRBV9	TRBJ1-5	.	CASSVRQPQHF	TGTGCCAGCAGCGTCCGGCAGCCCCAGCATTTT
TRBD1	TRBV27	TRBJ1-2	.	CASSTTGTYGYTF	TGTGCCAGCAGTACGACAGGGACCTATGGCTACACCTTC
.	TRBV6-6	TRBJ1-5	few	CASSFVGGNSNQPQHF	TGTGCCAGCAGTTTTGTTGGGGGGAATAGCAATCAGCCCCAGCATTTT
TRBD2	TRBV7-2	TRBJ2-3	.	CASRLTSGGATDTQYF	TGTGCCAGCAGATTGACTAGCGGGGGGGCGACAGATACGCAGTATTTT
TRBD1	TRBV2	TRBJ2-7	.	CASSRDRGRDEQYF	TGTGCCAGCAGCCGGGACAGGGGGCGAGACGAGCAGTACTTC
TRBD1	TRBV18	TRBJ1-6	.	CASSPGQGNSYNSPLHF	TGTGCCAGCTCACCCGGACAGGGGAACTCCTATAATTCACCCCTCCACTTT
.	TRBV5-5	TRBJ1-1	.	CASTRELNTEAFF	TGTGCCAGCACTCGGGAGCTGAACACTGAAGCTTTCTTT
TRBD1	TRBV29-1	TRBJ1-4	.	CSVERTGGEKLFF	TGCAGCGTTGAAAGGACAGGGGGTGAAAAACTGTTTTTT
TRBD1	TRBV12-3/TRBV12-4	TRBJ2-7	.	CASSRQGFGEQYF	TGTGCCAGCAGTAGACAGGGGTTTGGCGAGCAGTACTTC
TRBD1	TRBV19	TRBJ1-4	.	CASTSDRGPEKLFF	TGTGCCAGTACCTCGGACAGGGGGCCTGAAAAACTGTTTTTT
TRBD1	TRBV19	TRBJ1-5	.	CASTLDRAGNQPQHF	TGTGCCAGTACCCTGGACAGGGCGGGCAATCAGCCCCAGCATTTT
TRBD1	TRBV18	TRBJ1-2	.	CASSPPGTGRYGYTF	TGTGCCAGCTCACCCCCCGGGACAGGGCGCTATGGCTACACCTTC
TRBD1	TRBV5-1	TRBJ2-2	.	CASSFDRVTGELFF	TGCGCCAGCAGCTTCGACAGGGTCACCGGGGAGCTGTTTTTT
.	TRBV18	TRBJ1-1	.	CASSRQGRDTEAFF	TGTGCCAGCTCACGCCAGGGTAGGGACACTGAAGCTTTCTTT
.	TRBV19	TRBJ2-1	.	CASTPAGGRGPYNEQFF	TGTGCCAGTACCCCCGCCGGGGGGCGGGGGCCTTACAATGAGCAGTTCTTC